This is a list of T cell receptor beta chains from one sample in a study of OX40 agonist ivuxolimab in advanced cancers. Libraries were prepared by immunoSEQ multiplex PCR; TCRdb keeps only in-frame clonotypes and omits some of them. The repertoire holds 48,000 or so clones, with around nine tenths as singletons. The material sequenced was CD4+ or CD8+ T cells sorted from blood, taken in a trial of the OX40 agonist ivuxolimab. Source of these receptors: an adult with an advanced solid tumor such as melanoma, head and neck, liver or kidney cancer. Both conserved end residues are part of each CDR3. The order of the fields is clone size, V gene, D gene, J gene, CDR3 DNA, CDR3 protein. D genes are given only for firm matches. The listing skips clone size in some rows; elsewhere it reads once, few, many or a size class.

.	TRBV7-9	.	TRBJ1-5	TGTGCCAGCAGCTTTTCCGAAAGCAATCAGCCCCAGCATTTT	CASSFSESNQPQHF
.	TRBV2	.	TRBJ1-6	TGTGCCAGTCGCCCGCTTAATTCACCCCTCCACTTT	CASRPLNSPLHF
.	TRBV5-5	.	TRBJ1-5	TGTGCCAGCAGCTTGGGCATGGCCGGACAGCCCCAGCATTTT	CASSLGMAGQPQHF
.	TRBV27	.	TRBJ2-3	TGTGCCAGCAGTTATGTAGCACAACCTCTAGATACGCAGTATTTT	CASSYVAQPLDTQYF
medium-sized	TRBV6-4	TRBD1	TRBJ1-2	TGTGCCAGCAGTGAAGATGGAGACAGGGGGTTTTATGGCTACACCTTC	CASSEDGDRGFYGYTF
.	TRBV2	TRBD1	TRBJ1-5	TGTGCCAGCAGCACAGGGGGAAGGCAGCCCCAGCATTTT	CASSTGGRQPQHF
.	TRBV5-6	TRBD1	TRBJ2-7	TGTGCCAGCAGCAGAGAGACAGGGCGGCAGTACTTC	CASSRETGRQYF
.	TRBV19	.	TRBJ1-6	TGTGCCAGTAGTGTCAGGGATTATAATTCACCCCTCCACTTT	CASSVRDYNSPLHF
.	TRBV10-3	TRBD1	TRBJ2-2	TGTGCCATCAGTGAGTCGGACAGGGACACCGGGGAGCTGTTTTTT	CAISESDRDTGELFF
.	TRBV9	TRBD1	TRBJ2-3	TGTGCCAGCAGCATCGGGACAGGCGGGGATACGCAGTATTTT	CASSIGTGGDTQYF
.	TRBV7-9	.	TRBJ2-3	TGTGCCAGCAGCCTGGATAGGGGGAGCACAGATACGCAGTATTTT	CASSLDRGSTDTQYF
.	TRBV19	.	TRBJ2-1	TGTGCCAGTAGTCCGGCACGTTACAATGAGCAGTTCTTC	CASSPARYNEQFF
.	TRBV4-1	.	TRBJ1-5	TGCGCCAGCAGCCTTGGCGGGGATGGCAATCAGCCCCAGCATTTT	CASSLGGDGNQPQHF
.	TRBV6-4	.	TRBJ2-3	TGTGCCAGCAGTGAAGGGGAGTCAGATACGCAGTATTTT	CASSEGESDTQYF
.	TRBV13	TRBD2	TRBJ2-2	TGTGCCAGCAGCCCAGATCCTAGCGGGGGGGTCACCGGGGAGCTGTTTTTT	CASSPDPSGGVTGELFF
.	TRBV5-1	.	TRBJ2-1	TGCGCCAGCCGTCAAGGGCGCTACAATGAGCAGTTCTTC	CASRQGRYNEQFF
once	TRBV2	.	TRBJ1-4	TGTGCCAGCAGTGACCGGGGGGCGAAAGGTGAAAAACTGTTTTTT	CASSDRGAKGEKLFF
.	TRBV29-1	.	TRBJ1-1	TGCAGCGTTGAAGACACTGAAGCTTTCTTT	CSVEDTEAFF
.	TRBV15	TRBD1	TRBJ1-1	TGTGCCACCAGCAAGGACAGGGAGAACACTGAAGCTTTCTTT	CATSKDRENTEAFF
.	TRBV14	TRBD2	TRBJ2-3	TGTGCCAGCAGCCAACTAGCGGGGGACTATAAAACCGCCACAGATACGCAGTATTTT	CASSQLAGDYKTATDTQYF
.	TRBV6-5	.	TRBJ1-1	TGTGCCAGCAGTAGGACAGAGAACACTGAAGCTTTCTTT	CASSRTENTEAFF
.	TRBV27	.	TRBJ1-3	TGTGCCAGCAGCCCTACCATTTCTGGAAACACCATATATTTT	CASSPTISGNTIYF
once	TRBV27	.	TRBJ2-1	TGTGCCAGCAGCAATAGAAATGAGCAGTTCTTC	CASSNRNEQFF
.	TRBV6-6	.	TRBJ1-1	TGTGCCAGCAGTCTCGACGCTTCTGGTGAAGCTTTCTTT	CASSLDASGEAFF
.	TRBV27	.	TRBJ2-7	TGTGCCAGCAGTCCCGGAGGAGGGACCTACGAGCAGTACTTC	CASSPGGGTYEQYF
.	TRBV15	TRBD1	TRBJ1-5	TGTGCCACCAGCAGAGATGTAGGGGACAGGGGTGATCAGCCCCAGCATTTT	CATSRDVGDRGDQPQHF
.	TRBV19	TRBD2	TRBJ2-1	TGTGCCAGTAGTCAGAAGACTAGCGGGAATGAGCAGTTCTTC	CASSQKTSGNEQFF
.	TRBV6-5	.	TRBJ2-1	TGTGCCAGCAGTTATAGGGGACTCTCTTACAATGAGCAGTTCTTC	CASSYRGLSYNEQFF
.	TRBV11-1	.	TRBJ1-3	TGTGCCAGCAGCCTCGACAGGATCTCTGGAAACACCATATATTTT	CASSLDRISGNTIYF
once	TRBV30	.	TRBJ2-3	TGTGCCTGGAGCCTCGGGGTTGGGTCCACAGATACGCAGTATTTT	CAWSLGVGSTDTQYF
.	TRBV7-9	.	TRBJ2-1	TGTGCCAGCAGCTCGGGGGGCGGCAATGAGCAGTTCTTC	CASSSGGGNEQFF
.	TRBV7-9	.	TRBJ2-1	TGTGCCAGCAGCTTAGATGAAGAGCGGCTACACTGTGAGCAGTTCTTC	CASSLDEERLHCEQFF
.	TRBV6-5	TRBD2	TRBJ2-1	TGTGCCAGCAGTCCTAGCGGGGGAGGGGAGCAGTTCTTC	CASSPSGGGEQFF
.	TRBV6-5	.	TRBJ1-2	TGTGCCAGCAGTTACGGTGGAAGTGCTAACTATGGCTACACCTTC	CASSYGGSANYGYTF
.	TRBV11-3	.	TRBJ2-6	TGTGCCAGCAGCTTAGGAAGCTCTGGGGCCAACGTCCTGACTTTC	CASSLGSSGANVLTF
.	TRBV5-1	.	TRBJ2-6	TGCGCCAGCAGCTTGAGGGGCAGGAGCTCTGGGGCCAACGTCCTGACTTTC	CASSLRGRSSGANVLTF
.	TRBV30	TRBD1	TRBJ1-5	TGTGCCTGGAGCCCCGGGACAGGTAGCAATCAGCCCCAGCATTTT	CAWSPGTGSNQPQHF
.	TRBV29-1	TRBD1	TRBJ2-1	TGCAGCGTTGAAGGAGGACAGGGCTTTTCCTACAATGAGCAGTTCTTC	CSVEGGQGFSYNEQFF
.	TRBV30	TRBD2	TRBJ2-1	TGTGCCTGGAGTCCGGGACTAGCGGCTCCCTACAATGAGCAGTTCTTC	CAWSPGLAAPYNEQFF
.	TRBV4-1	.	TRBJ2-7	TGCGCCAGCAGCCAAGAGGGGTCCCGCTACGAGCAGTACTTC	CASSQEGSRYEQYF